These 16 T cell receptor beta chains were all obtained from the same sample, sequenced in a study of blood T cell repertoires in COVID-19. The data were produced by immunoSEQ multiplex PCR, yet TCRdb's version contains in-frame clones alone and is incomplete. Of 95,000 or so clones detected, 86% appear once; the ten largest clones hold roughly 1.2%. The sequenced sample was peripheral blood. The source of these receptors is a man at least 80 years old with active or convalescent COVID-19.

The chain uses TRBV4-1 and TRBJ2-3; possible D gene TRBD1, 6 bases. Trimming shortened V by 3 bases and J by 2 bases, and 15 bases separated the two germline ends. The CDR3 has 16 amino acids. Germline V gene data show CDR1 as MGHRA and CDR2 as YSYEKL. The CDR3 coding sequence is TGCGCCAGCAGCCACCCCCTCGAGGGGGTCACAGATACGCAGTATTTT. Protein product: CASSHPLEGVTDTQYF.

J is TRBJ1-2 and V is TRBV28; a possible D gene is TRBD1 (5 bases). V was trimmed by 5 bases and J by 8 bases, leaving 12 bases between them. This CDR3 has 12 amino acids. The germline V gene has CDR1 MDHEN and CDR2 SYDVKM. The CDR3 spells CASSATVGGYTF. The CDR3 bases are TGTGCCAGCAGTGCGACAGTGGGCGGCTACACCTTC.

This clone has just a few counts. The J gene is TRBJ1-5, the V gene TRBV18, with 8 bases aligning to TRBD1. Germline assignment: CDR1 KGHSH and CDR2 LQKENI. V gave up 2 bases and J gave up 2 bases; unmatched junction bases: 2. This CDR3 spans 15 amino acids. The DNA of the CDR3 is TGTGCCAGCTCACCAGGACAGGGAGGCAATCAGCCCCAGCATTTT. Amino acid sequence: CASSPGQGGNQPQHF. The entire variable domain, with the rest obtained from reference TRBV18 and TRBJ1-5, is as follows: NAGVMQNPRHLVRRRGQEARLRCSPMKGHSHVYWYRQLPEEGLKFMVYLQKENIIDESGMPKERFSAEFPKEGPSILRIQQVVRGDSAAYFCASSPGQGGNQPQHFGDGTRLSIL.

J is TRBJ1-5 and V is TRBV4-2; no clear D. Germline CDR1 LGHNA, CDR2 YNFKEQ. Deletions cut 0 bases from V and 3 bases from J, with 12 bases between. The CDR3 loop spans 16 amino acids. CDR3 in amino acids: CASSQEGVKNNQPQHF. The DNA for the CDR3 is TGTGCCAGCAGCCAAGAAGGAGTGAAGAACAATCAGCCCCAGCATTTT.

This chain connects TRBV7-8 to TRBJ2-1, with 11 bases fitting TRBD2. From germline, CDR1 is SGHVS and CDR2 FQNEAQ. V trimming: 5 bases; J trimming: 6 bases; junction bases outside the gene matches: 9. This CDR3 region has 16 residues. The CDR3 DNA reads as TGTGCCAGCAGCCCCTTACTAGCGGGAGTGGGCAATGAGCAGTTCTTC. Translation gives CASSPLLAGVGNEQFF.

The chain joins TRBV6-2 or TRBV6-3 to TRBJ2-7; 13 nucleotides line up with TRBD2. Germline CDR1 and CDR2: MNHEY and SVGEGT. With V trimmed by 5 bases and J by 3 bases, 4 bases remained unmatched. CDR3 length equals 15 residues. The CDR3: CASSTRTSGSYEQYF. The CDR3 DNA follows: TGTGCCAGCAGTACCCGGACTAGCGGGAGCTACGAGCAGTACTTC.

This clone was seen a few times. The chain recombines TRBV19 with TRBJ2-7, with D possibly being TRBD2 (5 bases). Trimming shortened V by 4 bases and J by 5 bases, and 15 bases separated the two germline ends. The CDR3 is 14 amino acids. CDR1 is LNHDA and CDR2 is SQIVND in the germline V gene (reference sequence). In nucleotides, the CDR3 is TGTGCCAGTAGTAAGACTCCCGCCGGGAACGAGCAGTACTTC. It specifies CASSKTPAGNEQYF.

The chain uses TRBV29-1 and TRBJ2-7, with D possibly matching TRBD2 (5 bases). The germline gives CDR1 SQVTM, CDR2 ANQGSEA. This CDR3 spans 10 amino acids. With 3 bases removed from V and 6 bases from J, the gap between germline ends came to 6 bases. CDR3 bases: TGCAGCGTTGATGCGGGCGAGCAGTACTTC. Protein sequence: CSVDAGEQYF.

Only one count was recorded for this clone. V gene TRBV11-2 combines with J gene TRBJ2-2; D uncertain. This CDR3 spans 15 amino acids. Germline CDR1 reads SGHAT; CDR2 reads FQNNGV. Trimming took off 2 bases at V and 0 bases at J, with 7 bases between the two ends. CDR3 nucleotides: TGTGCCAGCAGCTTAACAGAAACGAACACCGGGGAGCTGTTTTTT. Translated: CASSLTETNTGELFF.

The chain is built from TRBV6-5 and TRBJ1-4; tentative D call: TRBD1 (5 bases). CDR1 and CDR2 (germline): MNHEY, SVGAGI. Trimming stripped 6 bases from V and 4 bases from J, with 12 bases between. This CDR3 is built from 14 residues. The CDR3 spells CASSLTGVNEKLFF. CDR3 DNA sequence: TGTGCCAGCAGCCTTACAGGAGTTAATGAAAAACTGTTTTTT.

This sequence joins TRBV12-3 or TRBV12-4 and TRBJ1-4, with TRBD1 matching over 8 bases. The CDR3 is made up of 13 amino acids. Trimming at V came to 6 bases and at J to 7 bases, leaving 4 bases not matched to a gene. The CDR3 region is CASRQGGSEKLFF. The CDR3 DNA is TGTGCCAGCAGACAGGGGGGGAGTGAAAAACTGTTTTTT.

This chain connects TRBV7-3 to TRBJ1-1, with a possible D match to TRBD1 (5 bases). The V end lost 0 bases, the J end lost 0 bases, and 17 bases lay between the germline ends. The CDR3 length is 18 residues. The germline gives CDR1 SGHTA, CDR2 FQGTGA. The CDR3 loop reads CASSLTFQRRGVNTEAFF. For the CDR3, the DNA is TGTGCCAGCAGCTTAACGTTTCAACGGCGGGGGGTGAACACTGAAGCTTTCTTT.

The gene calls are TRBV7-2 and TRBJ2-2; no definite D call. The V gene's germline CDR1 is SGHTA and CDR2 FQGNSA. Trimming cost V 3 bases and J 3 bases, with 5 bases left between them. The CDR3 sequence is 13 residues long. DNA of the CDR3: TGTGCCAGCAGCTTGGCCTACACCGGGGAGCTGTTTTTT. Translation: CASSLAYTGELFF.

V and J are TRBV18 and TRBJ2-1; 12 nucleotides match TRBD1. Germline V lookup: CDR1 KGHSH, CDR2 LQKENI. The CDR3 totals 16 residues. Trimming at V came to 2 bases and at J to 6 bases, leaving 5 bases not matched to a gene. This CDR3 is CASSPYGTGGFNEQFF. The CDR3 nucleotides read TGTGCCAGCTCACCATATGGGACAGGGGGCTTCAATGAGCAGTTCTTC.

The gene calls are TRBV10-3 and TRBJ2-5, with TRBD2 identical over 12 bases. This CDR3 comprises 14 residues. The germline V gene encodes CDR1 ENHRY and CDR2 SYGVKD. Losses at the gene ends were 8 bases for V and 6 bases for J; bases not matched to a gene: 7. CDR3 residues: CAIQTSGSAKTQYF. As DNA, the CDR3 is TGTGCCATCCAGACTAGCGGGAGTGCGAAGACCCAGTACTTC.

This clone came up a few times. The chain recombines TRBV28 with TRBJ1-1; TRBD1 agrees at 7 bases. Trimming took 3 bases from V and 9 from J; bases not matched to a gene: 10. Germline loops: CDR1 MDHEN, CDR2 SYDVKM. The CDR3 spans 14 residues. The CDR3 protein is CASSLGRDSLQAFF. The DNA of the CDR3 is TGTGCCAGCAGTTTGGGCCGGGACAGCCTCCAAGCTTTCTTT.